This TCR beta chain was identified during a study of spatial heterogeneity in lung cancer. Looking at the study overall: Detected beta-chain sequences consistently exceeded alpha-chain sequences. Findings of the study overall: More often at tumor resection than at routine follow-up, ubiquitous expanded tumor TCRs were detected in the blood.

The time point: sample taken at primary tumor resection. Unsorted whole RNA of tumor, nontumor lung or frozen PBMC was sequenced. A total of 72 untreated early-stage non-small cell lung cancer patients served as donors. The sample holds many counts of this clonotype. The antigen is not known. Single TCR cDNA molecules each had their own unique molecular identifier. Via MiXCR, TCRdb re-called the 5' RACE reads, giving one row per CDR3 protein. The table records approximately 29,000 distinct CDR3 sequences, approximately 8.4% of them present only once. This clonotype originated in a female donor with early-stage non-small cell lung cancer. The sample consisted of PBMCs, taken at surgery.

CDR3 sequence (DNA): TGTGCCAGCAGAACCTCGCCCCAGACTAGCGGGAGCCTGACCCGGCCCTACAATGAGCAGTTCTTC. Protein: CASRTSPQTSGSLTRPYNEQFF. This rearrangement joins TRBV6-6 to TRBJ2-1, with TRBD2 identical over 12 bases. After removal of 6 bases from V and 2 bases from J, the junction contained 23 bases not matched to a gene. CDR1 and CDR2 from the germline V gene are MNHNY and SVGAGI (reference sequence). CDR3 length: 22 amino acids.